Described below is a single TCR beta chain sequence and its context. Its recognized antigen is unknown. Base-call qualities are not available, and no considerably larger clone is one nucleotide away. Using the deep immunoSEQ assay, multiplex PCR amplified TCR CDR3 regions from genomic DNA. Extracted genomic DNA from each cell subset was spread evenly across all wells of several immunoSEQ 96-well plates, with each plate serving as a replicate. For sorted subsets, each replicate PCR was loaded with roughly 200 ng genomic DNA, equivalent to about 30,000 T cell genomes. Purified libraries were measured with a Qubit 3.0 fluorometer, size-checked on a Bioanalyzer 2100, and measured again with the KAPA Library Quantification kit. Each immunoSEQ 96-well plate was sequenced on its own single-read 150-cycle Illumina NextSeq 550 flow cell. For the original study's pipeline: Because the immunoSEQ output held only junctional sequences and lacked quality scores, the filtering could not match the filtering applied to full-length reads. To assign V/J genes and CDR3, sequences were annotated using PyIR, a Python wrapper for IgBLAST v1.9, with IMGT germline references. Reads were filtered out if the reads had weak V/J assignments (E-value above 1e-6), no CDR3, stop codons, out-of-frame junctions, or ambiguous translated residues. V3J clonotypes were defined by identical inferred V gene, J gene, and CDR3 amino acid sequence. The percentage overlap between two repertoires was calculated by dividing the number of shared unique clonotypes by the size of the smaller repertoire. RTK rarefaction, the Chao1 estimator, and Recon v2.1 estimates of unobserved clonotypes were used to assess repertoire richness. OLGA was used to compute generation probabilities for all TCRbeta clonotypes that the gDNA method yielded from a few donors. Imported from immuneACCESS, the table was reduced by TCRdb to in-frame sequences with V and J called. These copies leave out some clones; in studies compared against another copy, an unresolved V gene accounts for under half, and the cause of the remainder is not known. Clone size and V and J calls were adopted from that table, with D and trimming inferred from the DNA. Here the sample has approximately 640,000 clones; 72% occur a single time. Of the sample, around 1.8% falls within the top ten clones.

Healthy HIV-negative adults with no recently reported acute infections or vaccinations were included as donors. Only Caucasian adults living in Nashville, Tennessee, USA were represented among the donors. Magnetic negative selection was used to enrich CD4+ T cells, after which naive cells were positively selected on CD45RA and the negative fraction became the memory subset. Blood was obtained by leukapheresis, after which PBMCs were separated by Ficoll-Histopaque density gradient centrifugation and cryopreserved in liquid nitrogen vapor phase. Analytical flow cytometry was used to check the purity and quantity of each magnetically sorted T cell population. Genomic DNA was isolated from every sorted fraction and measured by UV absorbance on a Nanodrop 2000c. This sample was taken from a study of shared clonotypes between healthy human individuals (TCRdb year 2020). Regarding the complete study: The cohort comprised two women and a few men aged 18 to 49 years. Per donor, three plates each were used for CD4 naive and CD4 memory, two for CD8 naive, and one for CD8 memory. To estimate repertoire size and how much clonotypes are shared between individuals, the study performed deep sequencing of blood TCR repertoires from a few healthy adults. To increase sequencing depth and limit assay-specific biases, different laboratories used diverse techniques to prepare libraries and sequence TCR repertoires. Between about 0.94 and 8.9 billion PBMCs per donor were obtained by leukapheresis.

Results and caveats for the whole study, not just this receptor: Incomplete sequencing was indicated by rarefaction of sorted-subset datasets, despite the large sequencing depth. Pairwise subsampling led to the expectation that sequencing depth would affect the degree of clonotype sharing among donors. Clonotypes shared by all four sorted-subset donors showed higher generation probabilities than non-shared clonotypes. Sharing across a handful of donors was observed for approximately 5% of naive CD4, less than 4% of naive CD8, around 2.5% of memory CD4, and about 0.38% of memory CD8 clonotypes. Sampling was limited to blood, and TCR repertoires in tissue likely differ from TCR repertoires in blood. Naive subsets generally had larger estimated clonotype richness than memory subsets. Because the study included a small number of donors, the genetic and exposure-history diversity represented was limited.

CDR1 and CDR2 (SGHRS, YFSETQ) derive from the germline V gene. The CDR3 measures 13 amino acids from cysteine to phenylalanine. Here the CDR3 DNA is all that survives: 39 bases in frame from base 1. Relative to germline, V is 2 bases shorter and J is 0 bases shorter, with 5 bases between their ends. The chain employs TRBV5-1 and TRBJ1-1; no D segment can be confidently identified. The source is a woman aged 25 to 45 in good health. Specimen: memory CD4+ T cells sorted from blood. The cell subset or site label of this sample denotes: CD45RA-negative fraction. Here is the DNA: TGCGCCAGCAGCTTCTACTTGAACACTGAAGCTTTCTTT. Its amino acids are CASSFYLNTEAFF.